This entry lists 15 T cell receptor beta chains sequenced from one sample in a study of blood T cell repertoires in COVID-19. Sequencing used immunoSEQ multiplex PCR; TCRdb keeps in-frame clones, though not all of them. The data contain around 180,000 clones, approximately 82% of them singletons. The sample was peripheral blood. All receptors derive from a woman at least 80 years old with active or convalescent COVID-19.

The chain uses TRBV2 and TRBJ1-6, with 9 bases lining up with TRBD1. V was clipped by 5 bases and J by 10 bases; unmatched bases: 6. This CDR3 region has 14 residues. Per the germline V gene, CDR1 is SNHLY and CDR2 is FYNNEI. The CDR3 is CASSLDRGGSPLHF. The CDR3 nucleotides are TGTGCCAGCAGTTTGGACAGGGGAGGGTCACCCCTCCACTTT.

V usage is TRBV19 and J usage is TRBJ1-1; 8 nucleotides line up with TRBD1. This CDR3 comprises 17 residues. CDR1 is LNHDA and CDR2 is SQIVND in the germline V gene (reference sequence). V shed 7 bases, J shed 1 base, and the junction held 14 bases outside the gene matches. The CDR3 sequence: CASTPGTGSLGNTEAFF. The CDR3 DNA follows: TGTGCCAGTACCCCCGGGACAGGCTCACTCGGGAACACTGAAGCTTTCTTT.

V and J are TRBV9 and TRBJ1-3; 8 bases line up with TRBD1. V trimming: 3 bases; J trimming: 4 bases; junction bases outside the gene matches: 6. The CDR3 spans 15 residues. Per germline, CDR1 SGDLS and CDR2 YYNGEE. In nucleotides, the CDR3 is TGTGCCAGCAGCGACGGGACAGGAGAAGGAAACACCATATATTTT. The encoded protein is CASSDGTGEGNTIYF.

This clone came up once. This chain connects TRBV6-5 to TRBJ2-7, with a weak D call TRBD2 (5 bases). The germline V and J ends were trimmed by 6 bases and 4 bases, with 16 bases remaining between them. Germline values: CDR1 MNHEY, CDR2 SVGAGI. The CDR3 totals 14 residues. The CDR3 DNA is TGTGCCAGCAGGGGGAGCAGCTGGAGATACGAGCAGTACTTC. Translating it yields CASRGSSWRYEQYF.

J is TRBJ2-7 and V is TRBV28; TRBD1 agrees at 10 bases. CDR1 is MDHEN and CDR2 is SYDVKM in the germline V gene. CDR3 length: 15 amino acids. J was trimmed by 2 bases and V by 3 bases; bases with no gene match: 4. This CDR3 is CASSFVGTGAYEQYF. The CDR3 DNA is TGTGCCAGCAGTTTCGTCGGGACAGGGGCCTACGAGCAGTACTTC.

This chain joins TRBV29-1 and TRBJ1-2; 9 bases are shared with TRBD1. Per germline, CDR1 SQVTM and CDR2 ANQGSEA. The V and J ends lost 3 bases and 6 bases, in that order; junction bases with no gene match: 8. This CDR3 contains 14 residues. CDR3 DNA: TGCAGCGTTGAGCGGTGGGACAGGGTGGATGGCTACACCTTC. The encoded protein is CSVERWDRVDGYTF. Using reference TRBV29-1 and TRBJ1-2 for the parts outside the CDR3, the full variable domain is SAVISQKPSRDICQRGTSLTIQCQVDSQVTMMFWYRQQPGQSLTLIATANQGSEATYESGFVIDKFPISRPNLTFSTLTVSNMSPEDSSIYLCSVERWDRVDGYTFGSGTRLTVV.

A remark on this clone: This could be a read error, since a much larger clone is one nucleotide away. V is TRBV28 and J is TRBJ1-1, with 7 nucleotides matching TRBD1. Losses at the gene ends were 6 bases for V and 3 bases for J; bases not matched to a gene: 1. CDR1 is MDHEN and CDR2 is SYDVKM in the germline V gene. This CDR3 contains 12 residues. CDR3 DNA: TGTGCCAGCAGACAGGGGTACACTGAAGCTTTCTTT. Translation: CASRQGYTEAFF.

The chain recombines TRBV4-1 with TRBJ2-1; 9 bases are a match to TRBD1. The CDR3 contains 16 residues. Per the germline V gene, CDR1 is MGHRA and CDR2 is YSYEKL. Trimming at V came to 4 bases and at J to 3 bases, leaving 7 bases not matched to a gene. Written as DNA, the CDR3 is TGCGCCAGCAGCCTCATACAGGGGGCTATCTACAATGAGCAGTTCTTC. Translation gives CASSLIQGAIYNEQFF.

J is TRBJ2-5 and V is TRBV10-2; 10 nucleotides agree with TRBD2. The CDR3 runs 17 residues. From germline, CDR1 is WSHSY and CDR2 SAAADI. V was pared by 8 bases and J by 4 bases, with 16 bases of the junction left unmatched. This chain's CDR3 is CASQGLVGSGRPETQYF. The DNA for the CDR3 is TGCGCCAGCCAGGGCCTCGTTGGTAGCGGGAGGCCAGAGACCCAGTACTTC.

The chain uses TRBV4-2 and TRBJ2-5, with 11 bases that match TRBD2. Losses at the gene ends were 4 bases for V and 2 bases for J; bases not matched to a gene: 18. Germline V gene data show CDR1 as LGHNA and CDR2 as YNFKEQ. This CDR3 comprises 20 residues. Here the CDR3 reads CASSPRPPTSGANRQETQYF. The DNA for the CDR3 is TGTGCCAGCAGCCCGAGGCCCCCGACTAGCGGGGCTAACCGACAAGAGACCCAGTACTTC.

The chain links TRBV24-1 to TRBJ1-1; D may be TRBD1 (6 bases). This CDR3 spans 13 amino acids. Trimming cost V 4 bases and J 10 bases, with 15 bases left between them. The germline CDR1 and CDR2 sequences are KGHDR and SFDVKD. CDR3 protein: CATSDPGRGGAFF. The CDR3 DNA reads TGTGCCACCAGTGACCCGGGTAGGGGGGGAGCTTTCTTT.

V is TRBV5-1 and J is TRBJ2-2; 11 bases match TRBD2. The CDR3 extends over 15 amino acids. From germline, CDR1 is SGHRS and CDR2 YFSETQ. Trimming took 6 bases from V and 7 from J; bases not matched to a gene: 8. CDR3 residues: CASTFIAGGVGELFF. In nucleotides, the CDR3 is TGCGCCAGCACCTTCATAGCGGGAGGGGTCGGGGAGCTGTTTTTT.

This chain links TRBV10-3 with TRBJ1-1, with 8 positions matching TRBD1. The CDR3 covers 14 residues. The germline CDR1 and CDR2 sequences are ENHRY and SYGVKD. Trimming took 6 bases from V and 2 from J; bases not matched to a gene: 5. Here the CDR3 DNA reads TGTGCCATCAGAATAGACAGGGGCAACACTGAAGCTTTCTTT. Protein product: CAIRIDRGNTEAFF.

This CDR3 reads CAWSRNPGTATSPLHF. CDR3 DNA sequence: TGTGCCTGGAGTCGGAATCCCGGGACAGCTACTTCACCCCTCCACTTT. The V gene is TRBV30, the J gene TRBJ1-6; 7 positions match TRBD1. Trimming removed 2 bases from V and 9 bases from J; junction bases left unmatched: 13. The CDR3 runs 16 residues. Germline CDR1 reads GTSNPN; CDR2 reads SVGIG (reference sequence). Looking up the rest from reference TRBV30 and TRBJ1-6 gives the full variable domain: SQTIHQWPATLVQPVGSPLSLECTVEGTSNPNLYWYRQAAGRGLQLLFYSVGIGQISSEVPQNLSASRPQDRQFILSSKKLLLSDSGFYLCAWSRNPGTATSPLHFGNGTRLTVT.

The V call is TRBV6-6, the J call TRBJ2-3, with 7 bases matching TRBD1. Looked up from germline, CDR1 is MNHNY and CDR2 is SVGAGI (reference sequence). There are 16 residues in the CDR3. With V trimmed by 2 bases and J by 2 bases, 7 bases remained unmatched. The CDR3 protein is CASSYPQGQNTDTQYF. The CDR3 nucleotides are TGTGCCAGCAGTTACCCGCAGGGACAGAACACAGATACGCAGTATTTT.